This T cell receptor (beta chain) originates from a study of cytomegalovirus exposure and HLA in healthy donors (TCRdb year 2017). As for the study more broadly: An earlier analysis of 587 of the donors reported about 300 Gb of sequence data and roughly 120 million unique TCR beta sequences obtained from around 170 million T cells. In an earlier analysis of about 590 of the donors, high-throughput TCR beta sequencing was used to judge whether each TCR beta V gene segment behaved as functional or pseudogenic. An early release that covered about 600 HLA-typed donors contained around 300 gigabases of sequencing data and 75 million to 100 million unique TCR sequences. Both class I and class II loci were covered by HLA typing, at four-digit resolution. Using immunosequencing, the study profiled T cell repertoires from fewer than 700 subjects and related those repertoires to cytomegalovirus serostatus. The number of donors typed differed by locus, with roughly 620-630 for A, B, C, DRB1 and DQB1, roughly 550 for DQA1, 600 to 610 for DPA1, and some 450 for DPB1. Roughly five DR-DQ haplotypes were handled as single units for association and clustering because linkage in the cohort was strong. Of the approximately 400 genotyped donors, roughly 76% were placed in the genetic ancestry cluster associated with self-reported Caucasian donors. Donor age, sex, ethnicity and CMV serostatus were collected together with the repertoire data. Rather than using new phenotypic data, the later analysis identified candidate immune exposures from TCR beta sequences and from how often those sequences occurred across donors. Across about 380 genotyped donors of the cohort, an average of approximately 220,000 unique TCR beta nucleotide sequences per donor were sequenced, and 15% to 20% of those sequences were non-productive. The aim of the study was to test whether cataloging public T cell receptors could identify signatures of past pathogen exposure. In a later genetic analysis, genome-wide SNP genotypes for about 55% of the roughly 700 donors were used, and that subset was treated as a discovery cohort. To predict cytomegalovirus infection status, the study brought together high-throughput TCR immunosequencing, statistical association of individual TCRs with disease status, and machine learning. In a later analysis, previously published TCR beta repertoires from 666 donors were re-analyzed and high-resolution HLA genotyping was added so that TCR occurrence patterns could be studied. All discovery cohort repertoires had been generated on a single sequencing platform. In addition to the first cohort of 650 to 750 subjects, a separate validation cohort of 120 different subjects was used.

The cohort comprised hundreds of healthy bone marrow donors. At the time of sampling, every cohort member was nominally healthy, though immune exposures that went unrecorded were likely present. The donor was CMV seropositive and belonged to the group of 250 to 300 seropositive cohort members. Each donor provided a peripheral blood sample, and peripheral blood mononuclear cells were used for TCR beta sequencing. The Qiagen DNeasy Blood Extraction Kit was used to extract genomic DNA from the blood cell samples. Broader findings and caveats from the paper: In a later analysis, about 16,000 TCR beta sequences were associated with specific HLA alleles at a false discovery rate of 0.05. Strong co-occurrence of HLA alleles, especially DR and DQ, made assigning TCR associations to individual alleles difficult. In a later analysis, HLA-associated TCR beta chains were found to be more clonally expanded and to have lower generation probabilities than equally common non-associated chains. According to a later analysis, most CMV-associated TCR beta chains appeared to be HLA-restricted, and the HLA associations seemed to be driven largely by CMV exposure. Linkage disequilibrium might explain the correlated functional status among segregating V segments, but an unknown experimental factor could not be excluded. Because counts were too low, roughly 18 rarely observed V segments, including chromosome 9 orphons, were left out of the earlier analysis of some 640 of the donors. The 87-base-pair reads could not distinguish some IMGT-functional V segments, including TRBV6-2 and TRBV6-3, so those segments were excluded. A cluster of highly shared sequence variants was judged likely to represent a technical artifact of the sequencing pipeline. The presence/absence analyses assumed that sequencing depth was roughly uniform across donors, and that assumption may not be true. In a later genetic analysis, fewer N-insertions in productive TCRs were reported among donors in an Asian-associated ancestry cluster than the roughly 640-donor mean. In both the original and validation cohorts, the classifier was reported to diagnose cytomegalovirus status with high specificity and sensitivity. Immune exposure information for the cohort was limited to CMV serostatus. In vitro tests confirmed that a few of the cytomegalovirus-associated TCR beta chains recognize cytomegalovirus antigens. Broadly in line with IMGT annotations, most TCR beta V segments showed up in productive rearrangements about 87% or about 30% of the time in an earlier analysis of around 600 of the donors. A further reported finding was that TCR beta sequences accurately predicted the HLA-A and HLA-B alleles for most subjects in the first cohort. In a later analysis, several top co-occurrence clusters were reported to appear linked to parvovirus B19, influenza, CMV and Epstein-Barr virus. In the study, around 160 TCR beta chains were listed as associated with cytomegalovirus. In a later genetic analysis, a missense DCLRE1C variant was associated with V-gene and J-gene trimming of TCR beta chains, and the association was replicated in an independent cohort. Most TCR sequences were observed very rarely across donors, whereas some public TCRs were present in many individuals. A later analysis found that TCR association rates varied across HLA loci, with DRB1 alleles showing the most associated TCRs and HLA-C alleles the fewest. HLA typing was unavailable for some donors at each locus, so association tests used only the typed subset. The cohort was sequenced for TCR beta chains only, and without alpha or paired-chain data the features that could be detected were limited. It was suggested by the authors that the approach could potentially be generalized to other disease states and immunological phenotypes.

CDR1 and CDR2, looked up from the germline V gene, are SGHVS and FQNEAQ. Spanning cysteine to phenylalanine, the CDR3 consists of 18 amino acids. Only the CDR3 DNA stays, 54 bases, in frame from base 1. Germline trimming: 1 base from V, 3 bases from J; junction bases outside gene matches: 4. Library method: the immunoSEQ multiplex PCR assay. A mixture of 60 forward primers for TCR Vbeta segments and 13 reverse primers for TCR Jbeta segments was used in the multiplex PCR. The CDR3 region of rearranged TCR beta genes was amplified from genomic DNA by a multiplex PCR assay. The Illumina HiSeq System was used to sequence the amplified TCR beta libraries as 87-base-pair reads. Turning to the authors' computational methods: Across the 670 or so repertoires, a later analysis counted some 80 million unique TCR beta chains, around 11 million of which were shared by at least two donors. A nearest-neighbor algorithm error-corrected the raw reads and collapsed the reads into unique sequences, merging closely related sequences to remove PCR and sequencing errors. V, D and J gene segments were assigned by aligning CDR3 sequences to IMGT reference sequences. For a sequence to be retained, at least a six-nucleotide match to both a V gene segment and a J gene segment was required. A rearrangement was called productive if the CDR3 had no stop codons and remained in frame with V and J, and every other rearrangement was called non-productive. Following IMGT convention, CDR3 was defined as the stretch from the second conserved V-encoded cysteine to the conserved J-encoded phenylalanine. In an earlier analysis of around 600 of the donors, sequences lacking an unambiguous match to a single V gene segment were excluded. In an earlier analysis of some 590 of the donors, a V segment was called functional when productive rearrangements were above 56.7%, and segregating when the standard deviation between donors exceeded 5%. A statistical classification framework was built to diagnose cytomegalovirus status from the catalog of TCR beta chain sequences. In a later analysis, V and J genes were assigned by comparing TCR nucleotide sequences against IMGT/GENE-DB human TR gene sequences. In a later analysis, CDR3 sequences and most-parsimonious VDJ recombination scenarios were assigned using the TCRdist pipeline. In a later analysis, each TCR beta chain was defined by its CDR3 amino acid sequence together with its V-gene family, and reads lacking a unique V-gene family were excluded. As a way to deal with suspected cross-contamination and a sequencing artifact, a later analysis dropped approximately 570 nucleotide sequences that were highly shared and had low generation probability. In a later analysis, a clonal expansion index was calculated for each public chain from normalized within-repertoire ranks of inferred template counts. A later analysis computed generation probabilities with a VDJ recombination model fitted to out-of-frame rearrangements, and checked the results against IGoR. Hypergeometric tests were used in a later analysis to score TCR-TCR, TCR-HLA and TCR-CMV co-occurrence, with a repertoire-size bias correction applied to the TCR pairs. In a later analysis, false discovery rates were estimated by permuting HLA or CMV assignments 20 times. In a later analysis, co-occurring TCRs were grouped using DBSCAN, and TCRdist sequence similarity was added for clustering within HLA-allele-positive subsets. Co-occurrence clustering excluded repertoires with fewer than 30,000 or more than 120,000 public chains, plus five with anomalous nucleotide sharing. TCRdb took this table from immuneACCESS and kept in-frame rearrangements with V and J called. Such tables lack part of the clones; where checked against another copy, unresolved V genes explain under half of the gap, and the rest is unexplained. V and J calls and clone size are copied from that table; D and trimming were computed from the DNA. This sample lists about 140,000 clones; 70% to 85% were detected once. Together, the top ten hold 1.4% of the sample.

Concerning this clone itself: Its recognized antigen is unknown. No base-level quality is on record; no much larger clone is a single base apart.

The rearranged segments are TRBV7-8 and TRBJ2-3; TRBD2 agrees with 16 junctional bases. Sequenced material: PBMCs. This receptor was obtained from a man aged 30 to 45 in good health and CMV-seropositive. The nucleotide sequence reads as follows: TGTGCCAGCAGCTTAGTGGGACTAGCGGGAGGGAGGACAGATACGCAGTATTTT. The translation is CASSLVGLAGGRTDTQYF.